This T cell receptor beta chain was recorded in a study of cytomegalovirus exposure and HLA in healthy donors. Whole-study findings and limits: CMV serostatus was the only recorded immune exposure for donors. There was a cluster of highly shared sequence variants that was likely a sequencing artifact.

This PCR relied on a set of 60 Vbeta primers and 13 Jbeta primers. The table came from immunoSEQ multiplex PCR; TCRdb's copy has only in-frame clones and leaves some out. The sample has about 160,000 clones, approximately 78% seen once. About this clone itself: The antigen is undetermined.

Unmatched junction bases numbered 6, after V lost 8 bases and J lost 1 base. The V gene's germline CDR1 is SGHRS and CDR2 YFSETQ. The CDR3 runs 14 residues. Sequencing input: PBMCs. V gene TRBV5-1 combines with J gene TRBJ1-1; 9 nucleotides match TRBD1. The receptor was isolated from a girl aged 2-10 years in good health and CMV-seropositive. Here the CDR3 DNA reads TGCGCCAGTTACAGGGGGCCCAGGAACACTGAAGCTTTCTTT. It translates to CASYRGPRNTEAFF.